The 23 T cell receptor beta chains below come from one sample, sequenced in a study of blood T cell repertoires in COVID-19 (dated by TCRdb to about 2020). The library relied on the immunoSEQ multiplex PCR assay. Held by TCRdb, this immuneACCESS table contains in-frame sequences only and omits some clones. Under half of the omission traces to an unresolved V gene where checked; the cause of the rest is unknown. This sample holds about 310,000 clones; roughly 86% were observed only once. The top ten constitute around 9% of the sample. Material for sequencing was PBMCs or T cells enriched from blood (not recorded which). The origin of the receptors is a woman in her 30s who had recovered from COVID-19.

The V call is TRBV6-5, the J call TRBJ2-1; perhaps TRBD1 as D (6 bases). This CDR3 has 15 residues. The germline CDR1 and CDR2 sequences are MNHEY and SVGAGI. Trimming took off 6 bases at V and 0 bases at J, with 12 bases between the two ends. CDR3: CASRGQTHSYNEQFF. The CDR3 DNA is TGTGCCAGCAGGGGACAAACCCACTCCTACAATGAGCAGTTCTTC.

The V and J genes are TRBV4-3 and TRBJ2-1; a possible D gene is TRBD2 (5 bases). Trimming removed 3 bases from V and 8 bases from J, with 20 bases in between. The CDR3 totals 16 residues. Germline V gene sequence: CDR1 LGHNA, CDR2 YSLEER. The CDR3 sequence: CASSHSGLQPADEQFF. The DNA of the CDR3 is TGCGCCAGCAGCCACTCCGGACTCCAACCGGCCGATGAGCAGTTCTTC.

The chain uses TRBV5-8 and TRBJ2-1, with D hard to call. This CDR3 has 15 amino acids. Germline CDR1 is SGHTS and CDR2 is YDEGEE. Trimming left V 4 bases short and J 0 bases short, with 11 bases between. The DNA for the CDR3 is TGTGCCAGCAGCACTGACTCGGACTCCTACAATGAGCAGTTCTTC. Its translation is CASSTDSDSYNEQFF.

This CDR3 is CSAKLLYEQYF. The CDR3 nucleotides are TGCAGTGCTAAATTACTCTACGAGCAGTACTTC. The chain combines TRBV20-1 with TRBJ2-7, with D unclear. This CDR3 region has 11 residues. Germline V gene data show CDR1 as DFQATT and CDR2 as SNEGSKA (reference sequence). The V end was cut by 4 bases, the J end by 3 bases, with 7 bases between.

CDR3 sequence reads: CASSLYQTRGEDTEAFF. In nucleotides, the CDR3 is TGTGCCAGCAGCTTATATCAGACAAGGGGCGAGGACACTGAAGCTTTCTTT. The rearrangement uses TRBV7-8 and TRBJ1-1, with D maybe TRBD1 (5 bases). The V end was cut by 2 bases, the J end by 3 bases, with 19 bases between. CDR1 is SGHVS, CDR2 FQNEAQ, per germline. There are 17 residues in the CDR3.

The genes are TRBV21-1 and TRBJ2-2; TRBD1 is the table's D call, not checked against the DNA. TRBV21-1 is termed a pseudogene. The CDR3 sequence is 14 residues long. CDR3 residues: CASSTTGFSGELFF. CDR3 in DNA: TGTGCCAGCAGCACCACAGGGTTTTCCGGGGAGCTGTTTTTT.

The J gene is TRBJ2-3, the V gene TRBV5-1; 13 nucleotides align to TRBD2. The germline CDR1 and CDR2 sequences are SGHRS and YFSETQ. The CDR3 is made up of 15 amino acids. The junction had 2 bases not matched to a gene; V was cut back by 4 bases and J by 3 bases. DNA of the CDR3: TGCGCCAGCAGCCCGGGACTAGCGGGAACAGATACGCAGTATTTT. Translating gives CASSPGLAGTDTQYF.

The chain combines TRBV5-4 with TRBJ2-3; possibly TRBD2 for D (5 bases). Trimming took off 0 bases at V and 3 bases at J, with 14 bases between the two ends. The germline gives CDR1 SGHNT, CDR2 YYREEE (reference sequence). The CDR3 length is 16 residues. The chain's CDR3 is CASSLAAGVITDTQYF. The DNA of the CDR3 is TGTGCCAGCAGCTTGGCGGCCGGGGTTATAACAGATACGCAGTATTTT.

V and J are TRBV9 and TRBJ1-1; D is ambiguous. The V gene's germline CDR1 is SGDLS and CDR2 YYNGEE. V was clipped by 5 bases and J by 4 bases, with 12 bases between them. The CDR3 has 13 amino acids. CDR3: CASSRLSGTEAFF. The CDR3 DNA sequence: TGTGCCAGCAGTAGACTGTCGGGCACTGAAGCTTTCTTT.

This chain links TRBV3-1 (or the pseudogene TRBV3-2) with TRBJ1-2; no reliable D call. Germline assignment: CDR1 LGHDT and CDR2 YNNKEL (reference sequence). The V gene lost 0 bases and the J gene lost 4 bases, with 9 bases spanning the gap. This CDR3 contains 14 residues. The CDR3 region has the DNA TGTGCCAGCAGCCAAGATTCAGGATTCTATGGCTACACCTTC. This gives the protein CASSQDSGFYGYTF.

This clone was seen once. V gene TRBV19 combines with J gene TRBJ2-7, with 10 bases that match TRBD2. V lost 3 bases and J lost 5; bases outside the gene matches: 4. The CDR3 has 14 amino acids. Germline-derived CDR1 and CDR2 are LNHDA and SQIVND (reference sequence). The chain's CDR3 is CASSILAGADEQYF. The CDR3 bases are TGTGCCAGTAGTATTCTAGCGGGAGCGGACGAGCAGTACTTC.

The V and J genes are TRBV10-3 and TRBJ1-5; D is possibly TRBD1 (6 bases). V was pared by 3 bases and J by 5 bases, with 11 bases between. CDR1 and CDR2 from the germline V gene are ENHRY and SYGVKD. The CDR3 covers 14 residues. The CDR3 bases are TGTGCCATCAGTGACGTAGGGGGTGATCAGCCCCAGCATTTT. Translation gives CAISDVGGDQPQHF.

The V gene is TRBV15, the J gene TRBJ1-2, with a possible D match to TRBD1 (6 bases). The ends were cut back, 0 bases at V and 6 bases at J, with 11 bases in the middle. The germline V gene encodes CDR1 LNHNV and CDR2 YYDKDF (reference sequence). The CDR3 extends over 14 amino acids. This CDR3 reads CATSRDWEGDGYTF. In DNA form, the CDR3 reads TGTGCCACCAGCAGAGATTGGGAGGGGGATGGCTACACCTTC. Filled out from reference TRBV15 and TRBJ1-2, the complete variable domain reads DAMVIQNPRYQVTQFGKPVTLSCSQTLNHNVMYWYQQKSSQAPKLLFHYYDKDFNNEADTPDNFQSRRPNTSFCFLDIRSPGLGDTAMYLCATSRDWEGDGYTFGSGTRLTVV.

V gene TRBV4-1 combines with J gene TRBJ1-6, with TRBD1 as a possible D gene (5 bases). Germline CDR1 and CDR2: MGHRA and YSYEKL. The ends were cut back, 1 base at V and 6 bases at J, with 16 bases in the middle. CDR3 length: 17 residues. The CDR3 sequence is CASSQARQPPTNSPLHF. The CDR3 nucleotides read TGCGCCAGCAGCCAAGCCCGACAGCCTCCTACTAATTCACCCCTCCACTTT.

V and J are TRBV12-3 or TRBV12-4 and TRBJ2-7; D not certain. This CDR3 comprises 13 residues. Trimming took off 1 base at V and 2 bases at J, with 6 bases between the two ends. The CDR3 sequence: CASSLDFAYEQYF. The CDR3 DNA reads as TGTGCCAGCAGTTTAGACTTCGCCTACGAGCAGTACTTC.

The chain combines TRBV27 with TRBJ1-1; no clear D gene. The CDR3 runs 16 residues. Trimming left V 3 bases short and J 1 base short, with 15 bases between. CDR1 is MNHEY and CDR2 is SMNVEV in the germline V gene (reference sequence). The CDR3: CASSFTERNKNTEAFF. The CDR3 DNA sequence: TGTGCCAGCAGTTTTACAGAGCGGAACAAGAACACTGAAGCTTTCTTT.

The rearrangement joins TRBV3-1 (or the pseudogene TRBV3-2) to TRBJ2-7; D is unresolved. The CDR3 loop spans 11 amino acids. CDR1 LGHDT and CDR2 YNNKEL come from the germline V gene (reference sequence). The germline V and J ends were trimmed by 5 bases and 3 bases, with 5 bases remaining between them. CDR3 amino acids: CASSLYYEQYF. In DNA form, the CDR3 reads TGTGCCAGCAGCTTATACTACGAGCAGTACTTC.

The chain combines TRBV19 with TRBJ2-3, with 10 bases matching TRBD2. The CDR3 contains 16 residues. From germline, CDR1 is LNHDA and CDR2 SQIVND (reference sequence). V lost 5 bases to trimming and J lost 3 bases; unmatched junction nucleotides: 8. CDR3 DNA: TGTGCCAGTAGTGCAAAAGCGGGAGGGCCGACAGATACGCAGTATTTT. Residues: CASSAKAGGPTDTQYF.

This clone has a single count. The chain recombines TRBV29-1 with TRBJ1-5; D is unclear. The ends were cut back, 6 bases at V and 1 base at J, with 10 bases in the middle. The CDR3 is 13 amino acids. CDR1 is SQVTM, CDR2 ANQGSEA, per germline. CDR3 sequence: CSVQLGSNQPQHF. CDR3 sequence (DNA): TGCAGCGTCCAACTGGGCAGCAATCAGCCCCAGCATTTT.

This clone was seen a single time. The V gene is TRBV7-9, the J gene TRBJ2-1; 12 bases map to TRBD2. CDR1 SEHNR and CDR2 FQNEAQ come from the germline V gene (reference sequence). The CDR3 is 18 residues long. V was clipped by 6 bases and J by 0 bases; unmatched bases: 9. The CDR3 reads CASRPEGLAGSSYNEQFF. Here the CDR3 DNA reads TGTGCCAGCAGACCAGAGGGACTAGCGGGTAGCTCCTACAATGAGCAGTTCTTC.

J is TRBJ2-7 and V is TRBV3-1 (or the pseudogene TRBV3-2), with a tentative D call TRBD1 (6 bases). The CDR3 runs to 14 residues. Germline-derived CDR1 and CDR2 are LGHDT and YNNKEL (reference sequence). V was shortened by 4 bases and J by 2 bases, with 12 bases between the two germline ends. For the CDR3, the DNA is TGTGCCAGCAGCCCGTTGACAGGAACCTACGAGCAGTACTTC. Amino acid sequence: CASSPLTGTYEQYF.

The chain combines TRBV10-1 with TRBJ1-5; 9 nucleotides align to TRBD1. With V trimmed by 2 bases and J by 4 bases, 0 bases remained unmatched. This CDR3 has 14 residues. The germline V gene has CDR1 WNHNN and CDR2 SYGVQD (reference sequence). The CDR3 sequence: CASSEGTGNQPQHF. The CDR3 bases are TGCGCCAGCAGTGAGGGGACAGGGAATCAGCCCCAGCATTTT.

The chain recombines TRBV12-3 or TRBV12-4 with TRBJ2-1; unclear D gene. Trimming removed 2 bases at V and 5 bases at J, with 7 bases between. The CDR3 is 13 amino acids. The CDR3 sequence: CASSLQTDNEQFF. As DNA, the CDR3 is TGTGCCAGCAGTTTACAAACGGACAATGAGCAGTTCTTC.